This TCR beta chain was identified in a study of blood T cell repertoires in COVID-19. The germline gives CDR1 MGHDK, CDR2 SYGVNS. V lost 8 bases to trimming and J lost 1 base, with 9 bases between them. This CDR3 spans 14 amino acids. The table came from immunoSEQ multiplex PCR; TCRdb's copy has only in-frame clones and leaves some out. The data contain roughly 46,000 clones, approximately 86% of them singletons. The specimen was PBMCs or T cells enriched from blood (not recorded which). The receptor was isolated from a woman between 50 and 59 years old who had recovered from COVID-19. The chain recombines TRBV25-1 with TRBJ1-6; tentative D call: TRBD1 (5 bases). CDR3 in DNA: TGTGCCAGCGGGGAGGGGTCCTATAATTCACCCCTCCACTTT. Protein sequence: CASGEGSYNSPLHF.